A single sample gave rise to the 21 T cell receptor beta chains below, sequenced in a study of T cells after somatic rescue of genetic block. The table came from immunoSEQ multiplex PCR; TCRdb's copy has only in-frame clones and leaves some out. The repertoire holds roughly 51,000 clones, with about 96% as singletons. Sample: peripheral blood mononuclear cells (PBMCs). All receptors come from a child in the first two years of life.

This chain connects TRBV19 to TRBJ2-5; TRBD1 might be the D (5 bases). CDR1 LNHDA and CDR2 SQIVND come from the germline V gene (reference sequence). Trimming stripped 5 bases from V and 1 base from J, with 11 bases between. This CDR3 spans 14 amino acids. The CDR3 loop is CASSLHRFQETQYF. The CDR3 nucleotides are TGTGCCAGTAGTCTCCACAGGTTCCAAGAGACCCAGTACTTC.

The rearrangement uses TRBV7-3 and TRBJ2-1; maybe TRBD2 (5 bases). The CDR3 totals 17 residues. V gave up 1 base and J gave up 0 bases, with 13 bases separating them. In germline, CDR1 is SGHTA, CDR2 FQGTGA. CDR3 sequence: CASSLKERASSYNEQFF. CDR3 nucleotide sequence: TGTGCCAGCAGCTTAAAAGAGAGGGCTAGCTCCTACAATGAGCAGTTCTTC. The variable domain in full, completed from reference TRBV7-3 and TRBJ2-1, reads GAGVSQTPSNKVTEKGKYVELRCDPISGHTALYWYRQSLGQGPEFLIYFQGTGAADDSGLPNDRFFAVRPEGSVSTLKIQRTERGDSAVYLCASSLKERASSYNEQFFGPGTRLTVL.

The chain employs TRBV29-1 and TRBJ1-2; D perhaps matches TRBD1 (6 bases). V was shortened by 3 bases and J by 8 bases, with 19 bases between the two germline ends. The CDR3 has 14 residues. The germline gives CDR1 SQVTM, CDR2 ANQGSEA. As DNA, the CDR3 is TGCAGCGTTGACAAGCTACAGGGAACGAGAGGCTACACCTTC. Amino acids: CSVDKLQGTRGYTF.

This clone showed up just a few times. The chain employs TRBV19 and TRBJ2-7; no firm D call. The germline V gene has CDR1 LNHDA and CDR2 SQIVND (reference sequence). The CDR3 loop spans 10 amino acids. V was clipped by 5 bases and J by 1 base, with 0 bases between them. Here the CDR3 DNA reads TGTGCCAGTAGTTCCTACGAGCAGTACTTC. Encoded protein: CASSSYEQYF. Complete variable domain (other parts from reference TRBV19 and TRBJ2-7): DGGITQSPKYLFRKEGQNVTLSCEQNLNHDAMYWYRQDPGQGLRLIYYSQIVNDFQKGDIAEGYSVSREKKESFPLTVTSAQKNPTAFYLCASSSYEQYFGPGTRLTVT.

V is TRBV12-5 and J is TRBJ1-1; D call uncertain. With 0 bases removed from V and 1 base from J, the gap between germline ends came to 3 bases. The length of the CDR3 is 13 residues. Germline assignment: CDR1 LGHNT and CDR2 FRNRAP. DNA of the CDR3: TGTGCTAGTGGTTTGGTAGGGAACACTGAAGCTTTCTTT. Protein product: CASGLVGNTEAFF.

This chain joins TRBV5-4 and TRBJ2-2, with 9 nucleotides matching TRBD2. The CDR3 is made up of 16 amino acids. Germline assignment: CDR1 SGHNT and CDR2 YYREEE (reference sequence). V dropped 0 bases and J dropped 0; count of bases not matched to a gene: 0. As DNA, the CDR3 is TGTGCCAGCAGCTTGGGCGGGAGGGCGAACACCGGGGAGCTGTTTTTT. It is translated as CASSLGGRANTGELFF.

As DNA, the CDR3 is TGTGCCAGCAGCTTCGGACTAGCGGGAGGGCCCTATGAGCAGTTCTTC. Its protein is CASSFGLAGGPYEQFF. The chain combines TRBV13 with TRBJ2-1; 15 nucleotides match TRBD2. This CDR3 has 16 residues. Germline V gene lookup returns CDR1 PRHDT and CDR2 FYEKMQ (reference sequence). J lost 8 bases, V lost 3 bases, and 5 bases had no gene match.

V is TRBV2 and J is TRBJ1-1, with a weak D call TRBD1 (6 bases). The CDR3 loop spans 13 amino acids. Germline CDR1 SNHLY, CDR2 FYNNEI. V was clipped by 6 bases and J by 5 bases, with 13 bases between them. The CDR3 loop reads CASRPGGGTEAFF. CDR3 nucleotide sequence: TGTGCCAGCAGACCCGGGGGCGGAACTGAAGCTTTCTTT.

V and J are TRBV7-9 and TRBJ2-2; TRBD2 matches 9 bases. Germline V lookup: CDR1 SEHNR, CDR2 FQNEAQ (reference sequence). The CDR3 length is 15 residues. V was pared by 2 bases and J by 4 bases, with 2 bases of the junction left unmatched. CDR3 in amino acids: CASSLLAGLTGELFF. The CDR3 region has the DNA TGTGCCAGCAGCTTACTAGCGGGACTCACCGGGGAGCTGTTTTTT.

The chain uses TRBV19 and TRBJ1-5, with 8 bases matching TRBD1. This CDR3 contains 15 residues. Trimming at V came to 3 bases and at J to 6 bases, leaving 7 bases not matched to a gene. The germline V gene has CDR1 LNHDA and CDR2 SQIVND (reference sequence). In nucleotides, the CDR3 is TGTGCCAGTAGTATCTTGGGTACAGGGGGTCAGCCCCAGCATTTT. Protein sequence: CASSILGTGGQPQHF.

This chain connects TRBV4-2 to TRBJ2-7; D unresolved. Deletions cut 1 base from V and 0 bases from J, with 7 bases between. This CDR3 comprises 14 residues. Germline V CDR1 and CDR2: LGHNA, YNFKEQ. The CDR3 here is CASSQGQYSYEQYF. As DNA, the CDR3 is TGTGCCAGCAGCCAAGGGCAGTACTCCTACGAGCAGTACTTC.

The V call is TRBV30, the J call TRBJ1-1; D not certain. The CDR3 contains 13 residues. V dropped 1 base and J dropped 0 bases, with 6 bases sitting between them. Germline lookup yields CDR1 GTSNPN and CDR2 SVGIG (reference sequence). The CDR3: CAWSGEVNTEAFF. Written as DNA, the CDR3 is TGTGCCTGGAGTGGAGAGGTGAACACTGAAGCTTTCTTT.

The chain joins TRBV5-4 to TRBJ2-4; 9 bases map to TRBD2. The CDR3 sequence is 17 residues long. V lost 0 bases, J lost 1 base, and 5 bases stayed unmatched. Germline V gene sequence: CDR1 SGHNT, CDR2 YYREEE (reference sequence). DNA of the CDR3: TGTGCCAGCAGCTTGGACCCCAGCGGGAGGGCCAAAAACATTCAGTACTTC. It codes for CASSLDPSGRAKNIQYF.

This rearrangement joins TRBV6-1 to TRBJ2-5; possible D gene TRBD1, 6 bases. The germline V gene encodes CDR1 MNHNS and CDR2 SASEGT. Trimming removed 2 bases at V and 9 bases at J, with 7 bases between. The CDR3 is made up of 11 amino acids. CDR3: CASSEYRAQYF. As DNA, the CDR3 is TGTGCCAGCAGTGAATACAGGGCCCAGTACTTC.

The CDR3 nucleotides read TGCGCCAGCAGGCAGGGAACAAGGCCCGGGGAGCTGTTTTTT. It codes for CASRQGTRPGELFF. The chain is built from TRBV5-1 and TRBJ2-2; a weak D match, TRBD1 (5 bases). This CDR3 is built from 14 residues. Trimming pared 5 bases from V and 6 bases from J, leaving 14 bases between. The germline CDR1 and CDR2 sequences are SGHRS and YFSETQ.

The chain links TRBV28 to TRBJ2-2; 9 nucleotides align to TRBD2. Germline assignment: CDR1 MDHEN and CDR2 SYDVKM. The trim removed 6 bases at V and 5 bases at J, leaving 4 bases unmatched. CDR3 length: 14 amino acids. The CDR3 nucleotides are TGTGCCAGCAGGTGGACTAGCGCAACCGGGGAGCTGTTTTTT. Protein: CASRWTSATGELFF.

J is TRBJ1-2 and V is TRBV2; D not certain. The V gene lost 5 bases and the J gene lost 4 bases, with 14 bases spanning the gap. CDR3 length: 14 amino acids. From germline, CDR1 is SNHLY and CDR2 FYNNEI. Written as DNA, the CDR3 is TGTGCCAGCAGTACCGGGCCACCCCTCTATGGCTACACCTTC. Translation: CASSTGPPLYGYTF.

The gene calls are TRBV5-4 and TRBJ2-3; D tentatively reads TRBD1 or TRBD2 (5 bases each). CDR3 length equals 14 residues. Trimming removed 0 bases at V and 4 bases at J, with 9 bases between. Germline assignment: CDR1 SGHNT and CDR2 YYREEE (reference sequence). The CDR3 spells CASSLAGTPDTQYF. DNA of the CDR3: TGTGCCAGCAGCTTGGCGGGGACGCCAGATACGCAGTATTTT.

The V gene is TRBV28, the J gene TRBJ2-3, with a possible D match to TRBD2 (5 bases). This CDR3 is built from 12 residues. The germline gives CDR1 MDHEN, CDR2 SYDVKM. Trimming removed 11 bases at V and 2 bases at J, with 11 bases between. Here the CDR3 DNA reads TGTGCCGAATCGGAGGCCACAGATACGCAGTATTTT. As protein: CAESEATDTQYF. Based on the CDR3 plus reference TRBV28 and TRBJ2-3, the full variable domain is DVKVTQSSRYLVKRTGEKVFLECVQDMDHENMFWYRQDPGLGLRLIYFSYDVKMKEKGDIPEGYSVSREKKERFSLILESASTNQTSMYLCAESEATDTQYFGPGTRLTVL.

This clone came up a few times. The chain uses TRBV4-2 and TRBJ2-7; 10 bases fit TRBD2. The CDR3 length is 15 residues. The J segment lost 7 bases and the V segment lost 0 bases, leaving 6 bases of the junction unmatched. The germline gives CDR1 LGHNA, CDR2 YNFKEQ. CDR3 loop: CASSQDGGLAEEQYF. DNA of the CDR3: TGTGCCAGCAGCCAAGATGGAGGACTAGCGGAAGAGCAGTACTTC.

The CDR3 nucleotides read TGTGCCAGCAGTTACTCGATTTCGGGGCAGGATGGCTACACCTTC. It translates to CASSYSISGQDGYTF. The chain is built from TRBV6-5 and TRBJ1-2; possible D gene TRBD1, 5 bases. This CDR3 spans 15 amino acids. CDR1 is MNHEY and CDR2 is SVGAGI in the germline V gene. Trimming removed 0 bases at V and 6 bases at J, with 14 bases between.